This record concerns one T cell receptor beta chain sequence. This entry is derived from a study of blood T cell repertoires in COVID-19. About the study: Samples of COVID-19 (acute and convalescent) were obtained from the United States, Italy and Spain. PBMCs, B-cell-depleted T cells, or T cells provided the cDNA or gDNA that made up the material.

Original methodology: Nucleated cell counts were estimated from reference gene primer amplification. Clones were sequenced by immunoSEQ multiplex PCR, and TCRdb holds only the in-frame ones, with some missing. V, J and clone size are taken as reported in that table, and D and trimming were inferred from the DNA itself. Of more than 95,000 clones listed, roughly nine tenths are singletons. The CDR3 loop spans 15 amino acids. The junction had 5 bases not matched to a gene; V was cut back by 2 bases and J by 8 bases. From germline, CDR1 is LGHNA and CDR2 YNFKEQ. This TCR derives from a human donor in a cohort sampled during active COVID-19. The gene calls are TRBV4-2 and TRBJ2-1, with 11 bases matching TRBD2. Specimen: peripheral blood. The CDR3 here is CASSQTSGRGDEQFF. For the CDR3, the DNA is TGTGCCAGCAGCCAAACTAGCGGGAGAGGGGATGAGCAGTTCTTC.